This record covers a single TCR beta chain. This sample was taken from a study of cytomegalovirus exposure and HLA in healthy donors. Overall study context: Most donors, around 81% of a few hundred genotyped, fell in the Caucasian-associated ancestry cluster.

The PCR contained 60 Vbeta and 13 Jbeta primers. Profiled with immunoSEQ multiplex PCR; TCRdb holds only in-frame clones, not every one. The data show 200,000 or so clones, with roughly four fifths seen just once and approximately 6.5% held by the top ten. Germline loops: CDR1 MGHRA, CDR2 YSYEKL. The CDR3 contains 14 residues. V trimming: 4 bases; J trimming: 7 bases; junction bases outside the gene matches: 4. This clonotype originated in a woman in her fifties or sixties in good health and CMV-seropositive. The sample taken for sequencing was PBMCs. V is TRBV4-1 and J is TRBJ1-6, with TRBD1 identical over 7 bases. CDR3 nucleotides: TGCGCCAGCAGCCCGACAGGGCTCAATTCACCCCTCCACTTT. It is translated as CASSPTGLNSPLHF.